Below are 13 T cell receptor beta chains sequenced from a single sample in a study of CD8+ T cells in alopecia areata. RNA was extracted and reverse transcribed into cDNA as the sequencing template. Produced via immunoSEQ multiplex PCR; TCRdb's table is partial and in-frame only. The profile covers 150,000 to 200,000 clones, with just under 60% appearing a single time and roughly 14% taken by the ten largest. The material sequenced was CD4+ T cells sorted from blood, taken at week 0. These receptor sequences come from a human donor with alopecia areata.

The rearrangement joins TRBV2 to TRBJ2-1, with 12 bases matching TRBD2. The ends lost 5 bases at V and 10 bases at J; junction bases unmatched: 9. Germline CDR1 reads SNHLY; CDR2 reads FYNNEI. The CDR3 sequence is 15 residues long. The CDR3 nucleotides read TGTGCCAGCAGTCCGATGGGACTAGCGGGCGGCGAGCAGTTCTTC. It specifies CASSPMGLAGGEQFF. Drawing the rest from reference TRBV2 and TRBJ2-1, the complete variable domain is EPEVTQTPSHQVTQMGQEVILRCVPISNHLYFYWYRQILGQKVEFLVSFYNNEISEKSEIFDDQFSVERPDGSNFTLKIRSTKLEDSAMYFCASSPMGLAGGEQFFGPGTRLTVL.

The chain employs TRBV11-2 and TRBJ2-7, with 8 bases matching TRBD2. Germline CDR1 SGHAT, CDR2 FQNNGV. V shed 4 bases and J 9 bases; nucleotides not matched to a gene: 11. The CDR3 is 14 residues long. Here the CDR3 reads CASSSPGSGRGQYF. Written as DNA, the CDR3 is TGTGCCAGCAGCTCCCCCGGTTCCGGGAGGGGGCAGTACTTC.

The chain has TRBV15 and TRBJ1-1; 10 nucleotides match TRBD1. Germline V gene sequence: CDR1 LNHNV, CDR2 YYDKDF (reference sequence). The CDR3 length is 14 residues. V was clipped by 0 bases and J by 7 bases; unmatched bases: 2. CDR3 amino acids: CATSRDRDRGEAFF. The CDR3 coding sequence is TGTGCCACCAGCAGAGATCGGGACAGGGGTGAAGCTTTCTTT.

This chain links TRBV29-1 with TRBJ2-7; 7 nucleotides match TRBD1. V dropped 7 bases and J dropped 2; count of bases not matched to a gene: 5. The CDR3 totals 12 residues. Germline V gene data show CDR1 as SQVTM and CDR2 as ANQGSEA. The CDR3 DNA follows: TGCAGCGCTCAGACAGGGACCTACGAGCAGTACTTC. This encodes CSAQTGTYEQYF.

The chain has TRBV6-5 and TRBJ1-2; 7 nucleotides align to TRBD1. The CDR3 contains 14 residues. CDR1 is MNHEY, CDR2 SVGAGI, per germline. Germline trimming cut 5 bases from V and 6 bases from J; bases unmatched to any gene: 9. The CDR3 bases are TGTGCCAGCAGTCGCGACAGGGTAATTCATGGCTACACCTTC. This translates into CASSRDRVIHGYTF.

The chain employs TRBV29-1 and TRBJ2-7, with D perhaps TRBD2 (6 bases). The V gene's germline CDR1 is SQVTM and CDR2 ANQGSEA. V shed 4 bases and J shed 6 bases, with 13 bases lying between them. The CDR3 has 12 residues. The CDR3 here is CSVAFRGTEQYF. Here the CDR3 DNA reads TGCAGCGTTGCATTCCGGGGGACCGAGCAGTACTTC.

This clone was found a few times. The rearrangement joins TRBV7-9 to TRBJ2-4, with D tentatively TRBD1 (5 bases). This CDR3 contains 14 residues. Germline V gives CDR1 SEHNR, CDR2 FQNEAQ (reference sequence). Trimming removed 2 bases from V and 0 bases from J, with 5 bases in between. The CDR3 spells CASSLRGAKNIQYF. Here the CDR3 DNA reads TGTGCCAGCAGCTTAAGGGGAGCCAAAAACATTCAGTACTTC.

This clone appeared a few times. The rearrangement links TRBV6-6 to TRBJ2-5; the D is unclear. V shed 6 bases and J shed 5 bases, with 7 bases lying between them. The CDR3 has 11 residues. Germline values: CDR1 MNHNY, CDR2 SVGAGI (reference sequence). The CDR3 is CASRELETQYF. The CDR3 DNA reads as TGTGCCAGCAGAGAGCTGGAGACCCAGTACTTC.

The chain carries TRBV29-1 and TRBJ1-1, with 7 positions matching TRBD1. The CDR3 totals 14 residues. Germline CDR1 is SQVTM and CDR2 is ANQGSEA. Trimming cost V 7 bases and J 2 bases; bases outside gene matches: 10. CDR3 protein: CSALTGARNTEAFF. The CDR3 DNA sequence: TGCAGCGCCCTTACAGGGGCCCGTAACACTGAAGCTTTCTTT.

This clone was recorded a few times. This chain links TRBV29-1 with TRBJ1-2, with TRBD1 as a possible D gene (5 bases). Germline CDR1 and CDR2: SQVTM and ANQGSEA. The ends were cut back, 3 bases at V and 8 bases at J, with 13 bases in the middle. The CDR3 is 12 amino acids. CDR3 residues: CSVDWGFGGYTF. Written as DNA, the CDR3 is TGCAGCGTTGATTGGGGGTTTGGGGGCTACACCTTC. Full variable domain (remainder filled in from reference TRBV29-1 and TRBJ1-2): SAVISQKPSRDICQRGTSLTIQCQVDSQVTMMFWYRQQPGQSLTLIATANQGSEATYESGFVIDKFPISRPNLTFSTLTVSNMSPEDSSIYLCSVDWGFGGYTFGSGTRLTVV.

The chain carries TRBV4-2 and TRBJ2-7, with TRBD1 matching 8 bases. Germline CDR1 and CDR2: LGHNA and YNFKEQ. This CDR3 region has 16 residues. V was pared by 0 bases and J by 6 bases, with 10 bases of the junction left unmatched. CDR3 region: CASSQDYPDRGGEQYF. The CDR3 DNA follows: TGTGCCAGCAGCCAAGATTATCCCGACAGGGGCGGCGAGCAGTACTTC.

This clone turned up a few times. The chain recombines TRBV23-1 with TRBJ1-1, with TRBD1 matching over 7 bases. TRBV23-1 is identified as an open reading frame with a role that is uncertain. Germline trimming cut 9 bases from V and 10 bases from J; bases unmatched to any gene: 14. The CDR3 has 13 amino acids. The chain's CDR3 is CASLSDRLRRAFF. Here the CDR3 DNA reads TGCGCCAGTCTGTCGGACAGGTTGAGGCGAGCTTTCTTT.

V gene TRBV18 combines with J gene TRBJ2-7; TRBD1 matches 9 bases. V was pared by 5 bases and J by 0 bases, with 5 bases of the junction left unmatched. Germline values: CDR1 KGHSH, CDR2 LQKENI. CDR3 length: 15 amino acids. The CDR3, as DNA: TGTGCCAGCTCAACCGGACAGGGGACCTCCTACGAGCAGTACTTC. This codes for CASSTGQGTSYEQYF.